This T cell receptor beta chain was captured by sequencing in a study of control samples from healthy donors and cancer patients. CDR1 is SGHTA and CDR2 is FQGTGA in the germline V gene. This CDR3 spans 15 amino acids. Trimming took off 5 bases at V and 5 bases at J, with 15 bases between the two ends. This table comes from immunoSEQ multiplex PCR, and its TCRdb copy is limited to in-frame clones, with some not included. This repertoire shows about 60,000 clones, less than 95% found once; its top ten account for 1% to 1.5%. The specimen was PBMCs. The chain combines TRBV7-3 with TRBJ2-2; D possibly uses TRBD1 or TRBD2 (5 bases each). The sequence came from a woman between 45 and 60 years old with colorectal cancer. The CDR3 DNA reads as TGTGCCAGCAGCCTTTGGGTGGGGGAAACCGGGGAGCTGTTTTTT. Encoded protein: CASSLWVGETGELFF.